Presented here are 8 T cell receptor beta chains from one specimen sequenced in a study of human T cells and chemical hapten exposure. The study extracted total RNA from unfractionated whole blood. One entry per CDR3 protein results from TCRdb running MiXCR on the 5' RACE reads. This sample yields 100,000 to 120,000 distinct CDR3 sequences, of which approximately 19% are seen a single time; 2.5% to 3.5% belongs to the top ten. The source of these receptors is a human donor in good health.

This clonotype turned up a few times. The chain carries TRBV7-9 and TRBJ2-1; 9 bases agree with TRBD1. The CDR3 runs to 15 residues. Germline V gives CDR1 SEHNR, CDR2 FQNEAQ (reference sequence). Germline trimming cut 6 bases from V and 1 base from J; bases unmatched to any gene: 4. The DNA for the CDR3 is TGTGCCAGCAGACCGGGACAGGGATCCTACAATGAGCAGTTCTTC. Amino acids: CASRPGQGSYNEQFF. Looking up the rest from reference TRBV7-9 and TRBJ2-1 gives the full variable domain: DTGVSQNPRHKITKRGQNVTFRCDPISEHNRLYWYRQTLGQGPEFLTYFQNEAQLEKSRLLSDRFSAERPKGSFSTLEIQRTEQGDSAMYLCASRPGQGSYNEQFFGPGTRLTVL.

CDR3 residues: CASSPRPAQGYEQYF. The DNA for the CDR3 is TGTGCCAGCTCACCCCGACCGGCCCAAGGGTACGAGCAGTACTTC. The J gene is TRBJ2-7, the V gene TRBV18; D unresolved. Germline CDR1 is KGHSH and CDR2 is LQKENI. The CDR3 runs 15 residues. Trimming left V 3 bases short and J 4 bases short, with 16 bases between.

The rearrangement links TRBV9 to TRBJ2-4, with 9 bases aligning to TRBD2. The CDR3 covers 14 residues. The germline V gene encodes CDR1 SGDLS and CDR2 YYNGEE. The ends lost 4 bases at V and 6 bases at J; junction bases unmatched: 5. CDR3: CASSTLAGVNIQYF. In DNA form, the CDR3 reads TGTGCCAGCAGCACCTTAGCGGGAGTAAACATTCAGTACTTC. Full variable domain (missing parts from reference TRBV9 and TRBJ2-4): DSGVTQTPKHLITATGQRVTLRCSPRSGDLSVYWYQQSLDQGLQFLIQYYNGEERAKGNILERFSAQQFPDLHSELNLSSLELGDSALYFCASSTLAGVNIQYFGAGTRLSVL.

This sequence joins TRBV11-2 and TRBJ2-4; possibly TRBD1 for D (6 bases). The CDR3 contains 15 residues. Germline V gene data show CDR1 as SGHAT and CDR2 as FQNNGV. V gave up 4 bases and J gave up 2 bases, with 12 bases separating them. CDR3: CASSSLQGTKNIQYF. The DNA of the CDR3 is TGTGCCAGCAGCTCACTCCAGGGGACCAAAAACATTCAGTACTTC.

The chain employs TRBV9 and TRBJ1-2; D is unresolved. The CDR3 loop spans 12 amino acids. The V gene lost 3 bases and the J gene lost 2 bases, with 5 bases spanning the gap. Germline CDR1 reads SGDLS; CDR2 reads YYNGEE. The CDR3 nucleotides are TGTGCCAGCAGCGGCAGAAACTATGGCTACACCTTC. Its protein product is CASSGRNYGYTF. The full variable domain, completed using reference TRBV9 and TRBJ1-2, is DSGVTQTPKHLITATGQRVTLRCSPRSGDLSVYWYQQSLDQGLQFLIQYYNGEERAKGNILERFSAQQFPDLHSELNLSSLELGDSALYFCASSGRNYGYTFGSGTRLTVV.

The V gene is TRBV5-6, the J gene TRBJ1-1; D is possibly TRBD1 (5 bases). Germline V lookup: CDR1 SGHDT, CDR2 YYEEEE. The CDR3 loop spans 13 amino acids. V shed 0 bases and J shed 8 bases, with 11 bases lying between them. The CDR3 loop reads CASSLGPGPEAFF. In nucleotides, the CDR3 is TGTGCCAGCAGCTTGGGACCGGGACCCGAAGCTTTCTTT.

This clonotype was seen more than once but under ten times. The rearrangement links TRBV7-3 to TRBJ2-1; tentative D call: TRBD2 (5 bases). The CDR3 has 14 amino acids. Per the germline V gene, CDR1 is SGHTA and CDR2 is FQGTGA. V dropped 4 bases and J dropped 1 base, with 8 bases sitting between them. The CDR3 DNA reads TGTGCCAGCAGCTACGGAGGATCCTACAATGAGCAGTTCTTC. Translation gives CASSYGGSYNEQFF. Looking up the rest from reference TRBV7-3 and TRBJ2-1 gives the full variable domain: GAGVSQTPSNKVTEKGKYVELRCDPISGHTALYWYRQSLGQGPEFLIYFQGTGAADDSGLPNDRFFAVRPEGSVSTLKIQRTERGDSAVYLCASSYGGSYNEQFFGPGTRLTVL.

This clonotype was counted only a few times. The CDR3 is CASSQASGSEAFF. In DNA, the CDR3 is TGTGCCAGCAGCCAAGCGTCAGGCAGTGAAGCTTTCTTT. V and J are TRBV3-1 and TRBJ1-1; no reliable D call. The CDR3 loop spans 13 amino acids. Germline-derived CDR1 and CDR2 are LGHDT and YNNKEL (reference sequence). Trimming removed 1 base at V and 7 bases at J, with 10 bases between.